Below are 5 T cell receptor beta chains sequenced from a single sample in a study of OX40 agonist ivuxolimab in advanced cancers. Sequencing was performed with immunoSEQ multiplex PCR; in TCRdb, only in-frame clones are kept and a portion is missing. The table shows 57,000 or so clones, with roughly nine tenths occurring only once. The material was CD4+ or CD8+ T cells sorted from blood, obtained in a trial of the OX40 agonist ivuxolimab. Every receptor here comes from an adult with an advanced solid tumor such as melanoma, head and neck, liver or kidney cancer.

On this clone: In the same sample, other DNA sequences code for this CDR3. This chain connects TRBV6-1 to TRBJ2-1; D gene unclear. V was clipped by 6 bases and J by 0 bases, with 9 bases between them. CDR1 is MNHNS and CDR2 is SASEGT in the germline V gene. The CDR3 length is 14 residues. The CDR3 loop reads CASRGGLSYNEQFF. DNA of the CDR3: TGTGCCAGCAGAGGCGGCCTCTCCTACAATGAGCAGTTCTTC.

In its sample, this clone ranks as medium-sized (0.01 to 0.1%). The chain couples TRBV2 to TRBJ1-1; D uncertain. This CDR3 spans 12 amino acids. CDR1 SNHLY and CDR2 FYNNEI come from the germline V gene. V lost 8 bases and J 1 base, leaving 8 bases between the germline ends. CDR3 residues: CASRRANTEAFF. The DNA of the CDR3 is TGTGCCAGCCGGCGCGCGAACACTGAAGCTTTCTTT.

This chain joins TRBV5-1 and TRBJ2-1; 9 positions agree with TRBD1. The junction had 6 bases not matched to a gene; V was cut back by 0 bases and J by 8 bases. CDR3 length: 15 residues. Per germline, CDR1 SGHRS and CDR2 YFSETQ. The CDR3 region has the DNA TGCGCCAGCAGCTTGGGACACAGGGGGCGGGATGAGCAGTTCTTC. Translation: CASSLGHRGRDEQFF.

This chain connects TRBV4-1 to TRBJ1-1; no clear D. This CDR3 has 15 amino acids. Germline CDR1 and CDR2: MGHRA and YSYEKL. The V gene lost 4 bases and the J gene lost 0 bases, with 12 bases spanning the gap. The chain's CDR3 is CASSPAWRLNTEAFF. The DNA of the CDR3 is TGCGCCAGCAGCCCTGCGTGGAGGCTGAACACTGAAGCTTTCTTT.

The genes are TRBV11-1 and TRBJ2-3; D is perhaps TRBD2 (6 bases). Germline V gene sequence: CDR1 SGHAT, CDR2 FQDESV (reference sequence). V lost 2 bases to trimming and J lost 3 bases, with 12 bases between them. CDR3 length: 15 residues. CDR3 bases: TGTGCCAGCAGCTTAACTAGCCTCAGGACAGATACGCAGTATTTT. Translation gives CASSLTSLRTDTQYF.